The present T cell receptor (beta chain) was sequenced within a study of Ad26.COV2.S vaccination and SARS-CoV-2 variants. Whole-study results and caveats: An underestimation of total T cell responses may have resulted from the TCR breadth and depth analyses.

As to treatment: about 20 received Ad26.COV2.S at low or high dose, single or two shots; 5 received placebo; per-sample allocation not given. The samples date from day 63 after the first vaccine or placebo injection. The V gene's germline CDR1 is MNHEY and CDR2 SVGAGI. The CDR3 is 14 residues long. V trimming: 2 bases; J trimming: 8 bases; junction bases outside the gene matches: 5. This clone was found once. Its cognate antigen is unknown. Some clones are missing from TCRdb's copy, which holds only in-frame ones; the method was immunoSEQ multiplex PCR. The data contain about 330,000 clones, 90% of them singletons.

The sample consisted of peripheral blood, taken in a trial of Ad26.COV2.S vaccine versus placebo. The chain joins TRBV6-5 to TRBJ1-2, with TRBD1 matching 10 bases. The TCR comes from a person between 18 and 65 years old who received the Ad26.COV2.S COVID-19 vaccine or a placebo. CDR3 residues: CASSYGTGVGGYTF. The CDR3 DNA is TGTGCCAGCAGTTACGGGACAGGGGTAGGGGGCTACACCTTC.